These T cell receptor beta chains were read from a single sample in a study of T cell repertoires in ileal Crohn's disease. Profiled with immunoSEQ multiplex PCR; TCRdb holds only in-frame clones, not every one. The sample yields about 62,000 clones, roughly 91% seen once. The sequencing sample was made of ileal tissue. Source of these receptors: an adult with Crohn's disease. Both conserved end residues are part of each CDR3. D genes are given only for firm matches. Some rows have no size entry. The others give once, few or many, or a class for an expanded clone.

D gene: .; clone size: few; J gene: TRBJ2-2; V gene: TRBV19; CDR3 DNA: TGTGCCAGTACCCGGAGATCGTCCGGGAGCTTCGGGGAGCTGTTTTTT; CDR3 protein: CASTRRSSGSFGELFF
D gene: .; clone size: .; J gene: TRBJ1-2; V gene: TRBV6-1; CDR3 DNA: TGTGCCAGCAGTGGGAGGACTGGCTATGGCTACACCTTC; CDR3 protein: CASSGRTGYGYTF
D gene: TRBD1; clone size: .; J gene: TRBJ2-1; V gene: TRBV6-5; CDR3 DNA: TGTGCCAGCAGTTACCCCGACAGGGCCTACAATGAGCAGTTCTTC; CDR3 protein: CASSYPDRAYNEQFF
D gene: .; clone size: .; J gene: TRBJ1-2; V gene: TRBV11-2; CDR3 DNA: TGTGCCAGCAGCTTAGGCCAGGGGTATGGCTACACCTTC; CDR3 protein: CASSLGQGYGYTF
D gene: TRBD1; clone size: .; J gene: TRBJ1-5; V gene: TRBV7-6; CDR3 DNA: TGTGCCAGCAGCTCGGGACAGCCTAATCAGCCCCAGCATTTT; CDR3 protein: CASSSGQPNQPQHF
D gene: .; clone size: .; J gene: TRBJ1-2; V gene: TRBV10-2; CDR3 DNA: TGCGCCAGCGCAAAGGACAGTTATGGCTACACCTTC; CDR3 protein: CASAKDSYGYTF
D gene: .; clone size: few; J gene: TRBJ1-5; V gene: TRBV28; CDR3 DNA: TGTGCCAGCAGTCCCAGTGTGGGGCATCAGCCCCAGCATTTT; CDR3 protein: CASSPSVGHQPQHF
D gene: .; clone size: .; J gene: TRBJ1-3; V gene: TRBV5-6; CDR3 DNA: TGTGCCAGCAGCTTGTTTCTAGATAGGAACTCTGGAAACACCATATATTTT; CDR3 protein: CASSLFLDRNSGNTIYF
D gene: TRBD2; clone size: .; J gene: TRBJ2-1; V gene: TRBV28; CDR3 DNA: TGTGCCAGCAGTCGTGCCTCTAGCGGGAGGACGGCTGAGCAGTTCTTC; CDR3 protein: CASSRASSGRTAEQFF
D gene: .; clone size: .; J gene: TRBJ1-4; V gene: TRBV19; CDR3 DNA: TGTGCCAGTACCTGGAGGGGGAGGGAACCGGAAAAACTGTTTTTT; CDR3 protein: CASTWRGREPEKLFF
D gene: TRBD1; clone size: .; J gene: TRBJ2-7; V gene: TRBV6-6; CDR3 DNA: TGTGCCAGCAGACGGCCGGGACAGGGCTACGAGCAGTACTTC; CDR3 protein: CASRRPGQGYEQYF
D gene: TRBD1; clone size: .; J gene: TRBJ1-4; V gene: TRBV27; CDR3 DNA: TGTGCCATCAGGGGACAGCTTAATGAAAAACTGTTTTTT; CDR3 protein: CAIRGQLNEKLFF
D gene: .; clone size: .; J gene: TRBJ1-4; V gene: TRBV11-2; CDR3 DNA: TGTGCCAGCAGCTTACTTAGGGAGAGAGGAAAACTGTTTTTT; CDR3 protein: CASSLLRERGKLFF
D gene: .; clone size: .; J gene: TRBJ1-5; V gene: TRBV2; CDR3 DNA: TGTGCCAGCAGGACCCAGGGGAGTCAGCCCCAGCATTTT; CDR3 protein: CASRTQGSQPQHF
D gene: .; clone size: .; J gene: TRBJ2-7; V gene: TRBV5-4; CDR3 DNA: TGTGCCAGCAGCCCGGAGGCTCTCTCCTACGAGCAGTACTTC; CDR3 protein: CASSPEALSYEQYF
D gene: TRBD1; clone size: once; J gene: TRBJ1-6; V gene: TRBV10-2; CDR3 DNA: TGCGCCAGCAGACAGGACAGGCCTGCTTCACCCCTCCACTTT; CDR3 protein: CASRQDRPASPLHF
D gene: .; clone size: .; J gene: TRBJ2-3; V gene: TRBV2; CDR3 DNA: TGTGCCAGCAGCTCAGCGCGGAGCACAGATACGCAGTATTTT; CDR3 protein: CASSSARSTDTQYF
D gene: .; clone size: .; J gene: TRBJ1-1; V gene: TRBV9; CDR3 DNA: TGTGCCAGCACCCCAAGGGGGGGCCGACTATATAACACTGAAGCTTTCTTT; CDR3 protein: CASTPRGGRLYNTEAFF